These T cell receptor beta chains were read from a single sample in a study of T-cell reconstitution after alpha-beta-depleted transplantation in children. TCRdb itself ran the PCR reads through MiXCR, one entry per CDR3 protein. The data show more than 400,000 distinct CDR3 sequences, about an eighth seen once. The sequencing here drew on PBMCs, mostly from graft donor cells, taken 180 days after TCRalphabeta/CD19-depleted stem cell transplant. These receptor sequences come from a female patient under 10 years old who had a stem cell transplant for aplastic anemia, so the T cells may come from the graft donor. CDR3s include the opening cysteine and the closing phenylalanine or tryptophan. Fields, in order: clone size, J gene, V gene, D gene, CDR3 DNA, CDR3 protein. A D gene is named only where the DNA matches it firmly. Some rows mark clone size as missing; the rest say once, few, many or name a class of expanded clone.

abundance: few; j_gene: TRBJ2-1; v_gene: TRBV6-1; d_gene: NA; CDR3nt: TGTGCCAGCAGGAGGGGTCATGAGCAGTTCTTC; CDR3aa: CASRRGHEQFF
abundance: NA; j_gene: TRBJ2-3; v_gene: TRBV5-1; d_gene: NA; CDR3nt: TGCGCCAGCAGCTTGGCGGGCAGGGCCAGAATCACAGATACGCAGTATTTT; CDR3aa: CASSLAGRARITDTQYF
abundance: NA; j_gene: TRBJ1-2; v_gene: TRBV5-1; d_gene: NA; CDR3nt: TGCGCCAGCAGCTTGGATGCAGATGGCCACACCTTC; CDR3aa: CASSLDADGHTF
abundance: few; j_gene: TRBJ1-4; v_gene: TRBV7-2; d_gene: NA; CDR3nt: TGTGCCAGCAGCCTGGGGGCCCCTAATGAAAAACTGTTTTTT; CDR3aa: CASSLGAPNEKLFF
abundance: NA; j_gene: TRBJ2-5; v_gene: TRBV9; d_gene: NA; CDR3nt: TGTGCCAGCAGCTCCCCCGCAGGGGCAATCCGAGAGACCCAGTACTTC; CDR3aa: CASSSPAGAIRETQYF
abundance: NA; j_gene: TRBJ1-4; v_gene: TRBV6-5; d_gene: NA; CDR3nt: TGTGCCAGCAGTTACTTTTCCGGGCCCCCGAGTAATGAAAAACTGTTTTTT; CDR3aa: CASSYFSGPPSNEKLFF
abundance: few; j_gene: TRBJ2-3; v_gene: TRBV10-3; d_gene: TRBD2; CDR3nt: TGTGCCATCAGTGAGCACGGGAGGGTGCAGTATTTT; CDR3aa: CAISEHGRVQYF
abundance: few; j_gene: TRBJ2-5; v_gene: TRBV12-5; d_gene: NA; CDR3nt: TGTGCTAGTGGTTTGGTACATGGAGGAGAGACCCAGTACTTC; CDR3aa: CASGLVHGGETQYF
abundance: many; j_gene: TRBJ1-5; v_gene: TRBV7-2; d_gene: NA; CDR3nt: TGTGCCAGCAGCATTAGGGAGGGGGGCAATCAGCCCCAGCATTTT; CDR3aa: CASSIREGGNQPQHF
abundance: many; j_gene: TRBJ2-2; v_gene: TRBV5-1; d_gene: NA; CDR3nt: TGCGCCAGCAGCTTGCGGGCTAGCGTGACCGGGGAGCTGTTTTTT; CDR3aa: CASSLRASVTGELFF
abundance: NA; j_gene: TRBJ2-3; v_gene: TRBV5-8; d_gene: TRBD2; CDR3nt: TGTGCCAGCAGTCCCGGGACTAGTTGGACAGATACGCAGTATTTT; CDR3aa: CASSPGTSWTDTQYF
abundance: few; j_gene: TRBJ2-3; v_gene: TRBV5-1; d_gene: NA; CDR3nt: TGCGCCAGCAGCTTGGAGGTAACTAGCACAGATACGCAGTATTTT; CDR3aa: CASSLEVTSTDTQYF
abundance: few; j_gene: TRBJ2-1; v_gene: TRBV6-2/TRBV6-3; d_gene: TRBD2; CDR3nt: TGTGCCAGCAGTTCCGCGGGAGGGCCGAGGAATGAGCAGTTCTTC; CDR3aa: CASSSAGGPRNEQFF
abundance: NA; j_gene: TRBJ1-1; v_gene: TRBV5-1; d_gene: NA; CDR3nt: TGCGCCAGCAGCGCCCTAGCGGGCCTGAACACTGAAGCTTTCTTT; CDR3aa: CASSALAGLNTEAFF
abundance: NA; j_gene: TRBJ1-2; v_gene: TRBV12-3/TRBV12-4; d_gene: TRBD1; CDR3nt: TGTGCCAGCAGTTTGGGGGGCCGGGACAGGGGAGGCGGCTACACCTTC; CDR3aa: CASSLGGRDRGGGYTF
abundance: NA; j_gene: TRBJ1-2; v_gene: TRBV20-1; d_gene: NA; CDR3nt: TGCAGTGCTGATCCCTATGGCTACACCTTC; CDR3aa: CSADPYGYTF
abundance: NA; j_gene: TRBJ2-7; v_gene: TRBV28; d_gene: TRBD2; CDR3nt: TGTGCCAGCAGTTTACTAGCGGGCTCTAGCTCCTACGAGCAGTACTTC; CDR3aa: CASSLLAGSSSYEQYF
abundance: NA; j_gene: TRBJ2-6; v_gene: TRBV4-1; d_gene: TRBD1; CDR3nt: TGCGCCAGCAGCCAAGGGGTAGACAGGGTCCGTACGTCCTCTGGGGCCAACGTCCTGACTTTC; CDR3aa: CASSQGVDRVRTSSGANVLTF
abundance: few; j_gene: TRBJ2-7; v_gene: TRBV20-1; d_gene: TRBD1; CDR3nt: TGCAGTGCTTTGATGACAGGGGGCAGGGACGAGCAGTACTTC; CDR3aa: CSALMTGGRDEQYF
abundance: few; j_gene: TRBJ2-1; v_gene: TRBV5-1; d_gene: TRBD2; CDR3nt: TGCGCCAGCAGCTTGCGGAGCGGGATGTTCTTC; CDR3aa: CASSLRSGMFF
abundance: many; j_gene: TRBJ2-1; v_gene: TRBV5-1; d_gene: TRBD2; CDR3nt: TGCGCCAGCAGCTTGGTCCCTAGCGGGGGGGCGAATGAGCAGTTCTTC; CDR3aa: CASSLVPSGGANEQFF
abundance: NA; j_gene: TRBJ2-3; v_gene: TRBV7-9; d_gene: NA; CDR3nt: TGTGCCAGCAGCTTGGCGGTCTCGTGGGCAGATACGCAGTATTTT; CDR3aa: CASSLAVSWADTQYF
abundance: NA; j_gene: TRBJ2-5; v_gene: TRBV7-8; d_gene: TRBD2; CDR3nt: TGTGCCAGCAGCCTTCCCGGGACTAGCGGCTTTCGGACCCAGTACTTC; CDR3aa: CASSLPGTSGFRTQYF
abundance: few; j_gene: TRBJ2-1; v_gene: TRBV29-1; d_gene: TRBD1; CDR3nt: TGCAGCGTTCGGACAGGGTTATACAATGAGCAGTTCTTC; CDR3aa: CSVRTGLYNEQFF
abundance: many; j_gene: TRBJ1-5; v_gene: TRBV12-3/TRBV12-4; d_gene: NA; CDR3nt: TGTGCCAGCAGTTTCTCGGGGAGCAATCAGCCCCAGCATTTT; CDR3aa: CASSFSGSNQPQHF
abundance: many; j_gene: TRBJ1-2; v_gene: TRBV12-3/TRBV12-4; d_gene: TRBD1; CDR3nt: TGTGCCAGCAGTTTAAAGGGGGGCGACAGGGTAGGTGGCTACACCTTC; CDR3aa: CASSLKGGDRVGGYTF
abundance: few; j_gene: TRBJ1-5; v_gene: TRBV6-1; d_gene: NA; CDR3nt: TGTGCCAGCAGCCCCCAGAGGGGGGGCTTGAAGCCCCAGCATTTT; CDR3aa: CASSPQRGGLKPQHF
abundance: NA; j_gene: TRBJ1-1; v_gene: TRBV7-9; d_gene: TRBD1; CDR3nt: TGTGCCAGCAGCGCACGAGGGCCGGGACAGGAGAAATCTGAAGCTTTCTTT; CDR3aa: CASSARGPGQEKSEAFF
abundance: NA; j_gene: TRBJ2-5; v_gene: TRBV25-1; d_gene: TRBD2; CDR3nt: TGTGCCAGCAGTCCCTGGACTAGCGGCCAAGAGACCCAGTACTTC; CDR3aa: CASSPWTSGQETQYF
abundance: NA; j_gene: TRBJ2-2; v_gene: TRBV3-1; d_gene: NA; CDR3nt: TGTGCCAGCAGCCAACGGGGGGCACACATCACCGGGGAGCTGTTTTTT; CDR3aa: CASSQRGAHITGELFF
abundance: NA; j_gene: TRBJ1-1; v_gene: TRBV12-3/TRBV12-4; d_gene: NA; CDR3nt: TGTGCCAGCAGTCCCCTCGGGACACTAGGAGCTGAAGCTTTCTTT; CDR3aa: CASSPLGTLGAEAFF
abundance: NA; j_gene: TRBJ2-5; v_gene: TRBV2; d_gene: NA; CDR3nt: TGTGCCAGCAGCAGACACGTCCAAGAGACCCAGTACTTC; CDR3aa: CASSRHVQETQYF
abundance: few; j_gene: TRBJ2-7; v_gene: TRBV9; d_gene: NA; CDR3nt: TGTGCCAGCAGCGTCGACGGTTCCTACGAGCAGTACTTC; CDR3aa: CASSVDGSYEQYF
abundance: many; j_gene: TRBJ2-2; v_gene: TRBV20-1; d_gene: NA; CDR3nt: TGCAGTGCTGGCCAGGGGGGGAACACCGGGGAGCTGTTTTTT; CDR3aa: CSAGQGGNTGELFF
abundance: few; j_gene: TRBJ2-3; v_gene: TRBV20-1; d_gene: TRBD1; CDR3nt: TGCAGTGCTAGAGCGCCAGGGGGTGGAAGGCAGTATTTT; CDR3aa: CSARAPGGGRQYF
abundance: few; j_gene: TRBJ1-1; v_gene: TRBV28; d_gene: NA; CDR3nt: TGTGCCAGCAGTTTGCTTCAACTAGCGACTGAAGCTTTCTTT; CDR3aa: CASSLLQLATEAFF
abundance: few; j_gene: TRBJ2-1; v_gene: TRBV19; d_gene: TRBD2; CDR3nt: TGTGCCAGTAAGATCGGACTAGAAGCCCCCGGCAATGAGCAGTTCTTC; CDR3aa: CASKIGLEAPGNEQFF
abundance: few; j_gene: TRBJ2-2; v_gene: TRBV28; d_gene: NA; CDR3nt: TGTGCCAGCAGTTCCCCCGGCGATCGAGTCGGGGAGCTGTTTTTT; CDR3aa: CASSSPGDRVGELFF
abundance: many; j_gene: TRBJ1-1; v_gene: TRBV6-5; d_gene: NA; CDR3nt: TGTGCCAGCAGCAGTTATGTTCGGGCGCCTGGCTCTGAAGCTTTCTTT; CDR3aa: CASSSYVRAPGSEAFF
abundance: NA; j_gene: TRBJ2-3; v_gene: TRBV6-5; d_gene: NA; CDR3nt: TGTGCCAGCAGTTCCAGGGCGTCTAGCACAGATACGCAGTATTTT; CDR3aa: CASSSRASSTDTQYF
abundance: few; j_gene: TRBJ2-3; v_gene: TRBV12-3/TRBV12-4; d_gene: TRBD2; CDR3nt: TGTGCCAGCAGACTCGGACTAGCGGGAGGGATTGCAGATACGCAGTATTTT; CDR3aa: CASRLGLAGGIADTQYF
abundance: many; j_gene: TRBJ2-1; v_gene: TRBV5-1; d_gene: TRBD2; CDR3nt: TGCGCCAGCAGCTTCAGCGGGAGTAGGAATGAGCAGTTCTTC; CDR3aa: CASSFSGSRNEQFF
abundance: few; j_gene: TRBJ1-2; v_gene: TRBV6-2/TRBV6-3; d_gene: NA; CDR3nt: TGTGCCAGCAGCGAACATTCAGTAAGACAGAACTATGGCTACACCTTC; CDR3aa: CASSEHSVRQNYGYTF
abundance: NA; j_gene: TRBJ1-3; v_gene: TRBV6-5; d_gene: NA; CDR3nt: TGTGCCAGCAGTTACTCATCGGGTCCCGACACCATATATTTT; CDR3aa: CASSYSSGPDTIYF
abundance: few; j_gene: TRBJ1-3; v_gene: TRBV12-3/TRBV12-4; d_gene: NA; CDR3nt: TGTGCCAGCGGTACAGGGCCTGGAAACACCATATATTTT; CDR3aa: CASGTGPGNTIYF
abundance: once; j_gene: TRBJ2-5; v_gene: TRBV20-1; d_gene: NA; CDR3nt: TGCAGCCGGTCAGCGGGGACAGACCAAGAGACCCAGTACTTC; CDR3aa: CSRSAGTDQETQYF
abundance: few; j_gene: TRBJ2-3; v_gene: TRBV7-9; d_gene: TRBD1; CDR3nt: TGTGCCAGCAGCAGCGGACAGGGAGTGGTCACAGATACGCAGTATTTT; CDR3aa: CASSSGQGVVTDTQYF
abundance: NA; j_gene: TRBJ2-2; v_gene: TRBV5-6; d_gene: TRBD2; CDR3nt: TGTGCCAGCAAAAAAAGCGGGAGTCCCGGGGAGCTGTTTTTT; CDR3aa: CASKKSGSPGELFF
abundance: NA; j_gene: TRBJ2-7; v_gene: TRBV7-9; d_gene: NA; CDR3nt: TGTGCCAGCAGCTTTGGGGCGGAGTCCTACGAGCAGTACTTC; CDR3aa: CASSFGAESYEQYF
abundance: many; j_gene: TRBJ1-4; v_gene: TRBV12-3/TRBV12-4; d_gene: NA; CDR3nt: TGTGCCAGCAGACAGGACCTTTTAAATGAAAAACTGTTTTTT; CDR3aa: CASRQDLLNEKLFF
abundance: NA; j_gene: TRBJ2-1; v_gene: TRBV24-1; d_gene: TRBD2; CDR3nt: TGTGCCACCAGTGACCGAAGGCGGGAGACGGGGAATGAGCAGTTCTTC; CDR3aa: CATSDRRRETGNEQFF